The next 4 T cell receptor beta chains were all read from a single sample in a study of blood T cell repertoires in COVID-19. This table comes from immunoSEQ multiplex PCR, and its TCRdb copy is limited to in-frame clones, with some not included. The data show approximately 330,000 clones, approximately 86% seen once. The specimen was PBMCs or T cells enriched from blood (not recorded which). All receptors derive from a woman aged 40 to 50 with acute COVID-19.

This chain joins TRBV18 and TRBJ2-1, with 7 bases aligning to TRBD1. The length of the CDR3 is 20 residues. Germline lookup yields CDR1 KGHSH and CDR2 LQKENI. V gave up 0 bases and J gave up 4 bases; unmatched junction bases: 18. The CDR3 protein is CASSPPSLTWGTVRYNEQFF. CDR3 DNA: TGTGCCAGCTCACCACCGAGCCTAACATGGGGGACAGTCCGATACAATGAGCAGTTCTTC.

The CDR3 sequence: CASSLEGPLSGANVLTF. The CDR3 DNA reads TGTGCCAGCAGCCTGGAGGGGCCCCTCTCTGGGGCCAACGTCCTGACTTTC. The V gene is TRBV5-5, the J gene TRBJ2-6, with D tentatively TRBD2 (6 bases). This CDR3 spans 17 amino acids. V was cut by 4 bases and J by 0 bases, with 14 bases left in between. Germline V CDR1 and CDR2: SGHKS, YYEKEE (reference sequence).

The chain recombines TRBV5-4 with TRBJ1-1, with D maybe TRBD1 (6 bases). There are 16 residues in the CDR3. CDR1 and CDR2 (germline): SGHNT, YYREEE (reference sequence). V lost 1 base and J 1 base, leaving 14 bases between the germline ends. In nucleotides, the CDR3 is TGTGCCAGCAGCTTGTGGGGGCCCACTCCGAACACTGAAGCTTTCTTT. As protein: CASSLWGPTPNTEAFF.

CDR3 DNA sequence: TGTGCCAGCTCACCACCGATGTCTTCAGGGGGCCTCAGGAACACTGAAGCTTTCTTT. The encoded protein is CASSPPMSSGGLRNTEAFF. The V call is TRBV18, the J call TRBJ1-1; 8 nucleotides line up with TRBD1. Germline trimming cut 0 bases from V and 1 base from J; bases unmatched to any gene: 13. Germline assignment: CDR1 KGHSH and CDR2 LQKENI. The CDR3 is 19 amino acids.